The rows below give T cell receptor beta chains drawn from one sample of a study of cytomegalovirus exposure and HLA in healthy donors. The protocol was immunoSEQ multiplex PCR, while the TCRdb copy is restricted to in-frame clones and leaves out a portion. The sample carries under 150,000 clones, approximately 90% recorded once. Sample: PBMCs. These receptors were obtained from a man younger than 30 in good health and CMV-seronegative. Each CDR3 is given with its conserved first and last residue. Each record gives: D gene, J gene, CDR3 length, clone size, V gene, CDR3 DNA, CDR3 protein. D genes are given only for firm matches. Size is stated for part of the rows, as once, few or many counts, or as a class when the clone is expanded.

>TRBD1|TRBJ1-5|16|-|TRBV28
TGTGCCAGCAGTTTCTACAGGGGGTTAGGCAATCAGCCCCAGCATTTT
CASSFYRGLGNQPQHF
>-|TRBJ1-1|15|once|TRBV29-1
TGCAGCGTTGAAACCCGACAGGTCCCGAACACTGAAGCTTTCTTT
CSVETRQVPNTEAFF
>TRBD1|TRBJ2-2|14|-|TRBV5-1
TGCGCCAGCAATCCGGGACAGGAGACCGGGGAGCTGTTTTTT
CASNPGQETGELFF
>TRBD1|TRBJ2-4|15|-|TRBV9
TGTGCCAGCAGCGTACAAGGGACAGGAAGAAACATTCAGTACTTC
CASSVQGTGRNIQYF
>-|TRBJ1-2|11|-|TRBV28
TGTGCCACCACAGGGAACTATGGCTACACCTTC
CATTGNYGYTF
>-|TRBJ2-2|14|-|TRBV7-3
TGTGCCAGCAGCTTAGGCAGGGTGGCCGGGGAGCTGTTTTTT
CASSLGRVAGELFF
>TRBD2|TRBJ2-5|15|-|TRBV5-4
TGTGCCAGCAGCTGGGGACTAGCGGGAGTAGAGACCCAGTACTTC
CASSWGLAGVETQYF
>TRBD1|TRBJ1-1|15|-|TRBV5-1
TGCGCCAGCAGCTTAAACTACAGGGGAAACACTGAAGCTTTCTTT
CASSLNYRGNTEAFF
>-|TRBJ2-1|15|-|TRBV27
TGTGCCAGCAGTTTATTATATCCCCTCTCGGGTGAGCAGTTCTTC
CASSLLYPLSGEQFF
>-|TRBJ1-3|15|-|TRBV5-1
TGCGCCAGCAGCTTGGACACAGGGTCTGGAAACACCATATATTTT
CASSLDTGSGNTIYF
>-|TRBJ1-4|12|-|TRBV6-5
TGTGCCAGCGGCGCTGCCGGGGAAAAACTGTTTTTT
CASGAAGEKLFF
>-|TRBJ2-1|14|-|TRBV5-1
TGCGCCAGCAGCTTGGGAGCAATGTTCGATGAGCAGTTCTTC
CASSLGAMFDEQFF
>-|TRBJ1-4|15|-|TRBV4-2
TGTGCCAGCAGCTTTGGTGGGCAGCTCGATGAAAAACTGTTTTTT
CASSFGGQLDEKLFF
>TRBD1|TRBJ2-4|14|-|TRBV6-6
TGTGCCAGCAGTTACCCGGACAGGGCAAACATTCAGTACTTC
CASSYPDRANIQYF
>TRBD1|TRBJ2-2|18|-|TRBV5-1
TGCGCCAGCAGCTTGGCCTTCACCGGGACAGGGTTCTCCGGGGAGCTGTTTTTT
CASSLAFTGTGFSGELFF
>-|TRBJ1-4|17|-|TRBV5-1
TGCGCCAGCAGCTCTAGAGGAGCGGGGTTTTCTAATGAAAAACTGTTTTTT
CASSSRGAGFSNEKLFF
>TRBD1|TRBJ2-7|14|once|TRBV5-5
TGTGCCAGCGGAAAGCGGGACAGGGTGCCGGAGCAGTACTTC
CASGKRDRVPEQYF
>TRBD2|TRBJ2-2|18|-|TRBV9
TGTGCCAGCAGCTCCTCGACTAGCGGGAGAGCACCCCCCGGGGAGCTGTTTTTT
CASSSSTSGRAPPGELFF
>TRBD1|TRBJ1-2|13|few|TRBV5-4
TGTGCCAGCAGACCCCGGACAGGGGCCGGCTACACCTTC
CASRPRTGAGYTF
>-|TRBJ1-5|14|-|TRBV7-2
TGTGCCAGCAGCTTAAGTGGAGGGAATCAGCCCCAGCATTTT
CASSLSGGNQPQHF
>TRBD1|TRBJ1-2|14|-|TRBV29-1
TGCAGCGTTGGCGGGACAGCCTTTCGGTATGGCTACACCTTC
CSVGGTAFRYGYTF
>TRBD1|TRBJ1-5|17|-|TRBV28
TGTGCCAGCAGTTTATCGGGGACAGGGCTTAGCAATCAGCCCCAGCATTTT
CASSLSGTGLSNQPQHF
>TRBD1|TRBJ1-2|16|few|TRBV15
TGTGCCACCAGCAGCCATACCGGGACAGGGCCCGGTGGCTACACCTTC
CATSSHTGTGPGGYTF
>TRBD1|TRBJ1-2|13|once|TRBV6-5
TGTGCCAGTAGGACAGGGGGAGTCTATGGCTACACCTTC
CASRTGGVYGYTF
>-|TRBJ2-3|12|once|TRBV29-1
TGCAGCGTTGATTTCGGGGCAGATACGCAGTATTTT
CSVDFGADTQYF
>-|TRBJ2-5|14|-|TRBV11-2
TGTGCCAGCAGCTTAGATGACTTCCAAGAGACCCAGTACTTC
CASSLDDFQETQYF
>TRBD1|TRBJ1-1|13|few|TRBV7-3
TGTGCCAGCAGCCCTACAGGGGGCACTGAAGCTTTCTTT
CASSPTGGTEAFF
>TRBD1|TRBJ1-2|14|-|TRBV6-5
TGTGCCAGCAGTAACAGGGGGCACGAGGATGGCTACACCTTC
CASSNRGHEDGYTF
>TRBD1|TRBJ1-2|14|-|TRBV5-1
TGCGCCAGCAGCCCGGGACAGGGAAGGAGAGGCTACACCTTC
CASSPGQGRRGYTF
>TRBD1|TRBJ1-2|15|-|TRBV2
TGTGCCAGCAGCTCTCCGGGACAGCTGCGGGATGGCTACACCTTC
CASSSPGQLRDGYTF
>-|TRBJ2-4|15|-|TRBV2
TGTGCCAGCAGTGTTAGTGAGATAGCCAAAAACATTCAGTACTTC
CASSVSEIAKNIQYF
>TRBD2|TRBJ2-3|17|-|TRBV25-1
TGTGCCAGCAGTGGGGGGACAGATAGCGGGAGGCGGGCTACGCAGTATTTT
CASSGGTDSGRRATQYF
>-|TRBJ1-2|17|-|TRBV7-9
TGTGCCAGCAGCGACGAGAAGTTTGACAGAACGTCCTATGGCTACACCTTC
CASSDEKFDRTSYGYTF